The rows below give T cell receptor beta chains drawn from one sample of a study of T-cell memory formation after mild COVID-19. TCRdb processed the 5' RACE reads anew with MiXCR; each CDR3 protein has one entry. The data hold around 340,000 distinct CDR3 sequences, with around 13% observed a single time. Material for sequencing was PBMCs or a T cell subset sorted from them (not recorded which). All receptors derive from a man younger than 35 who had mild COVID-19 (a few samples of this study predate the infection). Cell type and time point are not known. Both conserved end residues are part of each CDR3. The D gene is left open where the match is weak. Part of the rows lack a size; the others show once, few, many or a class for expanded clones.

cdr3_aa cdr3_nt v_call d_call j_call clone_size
CSAPGGAGPEAFF TGCAGTGCGCCCGGGGGCGCGGGTCCTGAAGCTTTCTTT TRBV20-1 - TRBJ1-1 -
CASCPVGANVLTF TGTGCCAGCTGCCCAGTCGGGGCCAACGTCCTGACTTTC TRBV7-2 - TRBJ2-6 few
CATSRLAGRTDTQYF TGTGCCACCAGCAGACTTGCAGGGCGCACAGATACGCAGTATTTT TRBV15 - TRBJ2-3 many
CASGDDYTSSYEQYF TGTGCTAGTGGTGACGATTACACTAGCTCCTACGAGCAGTACTTC TRBV12-5 - TRBJ2-7 few
CASSFGIQREQFF TGTGCCAGCAGCTTCGGGATTCAAAGGGAGCAGTTCTTC TRBV5-6 - TRBJ2-1 -
CASRNPGQGDTGELFF TGTGCCAGCCGGAACCCGGGACAGGGGGACACCGGGGAGCTGTTTTTT TRBV6-2/TRBV6-3 TRBD1 TRBJ2-2 many
CASSPDRFGNTIYF TGTGCCAGCAGTCCGGACAGGTTTGGTAACACCATATATTTT TRBV2 TRBD1 TRBJ1-3 few
CASSLPPGLAGVEDTQYF TGTGCCAGCAGCTTACCCCCGGGACTAGCGGGGGTAGAAGATACGCAGTATTTT TRBV7-9 TRBD2 TRBJ2-3 -
CSVDSQAGQGYGYTF TGCAGCGTCGACAGTCAGGCGGGACAGGGCTATGGCTACACCTTC TRBV29-1 TRBD1 TRBJ1-2 few
CASRGQVETQYF TGTGCCAGCAGGGGGCAGGTAGAGACCCAGTACTTC TRBV28 - TRBJ2-5 few
CASSLSRGKETQYF TGTGCCAGCAGCTTATCCAGGGGAAAAGAGACCCAGTACTTC TRBV7-2 - TRBJ2-5 -
CASSPRLAGAAETQYF TGTGCCAGCTCACCCCGACTAGCGGGGGCGGCGGAGACCCAGTACTTC TRBV18 TRBD2 TRBJ2-5 few
CAISERVGGYTF TGTGCCATCAGTGAGAGAGTGGGTGGCTACACCTTC TRBV10-3 - TRBJ1-2 -
CASSFSRLGYEQYF TGTGCCAGCAGCTTCTCTAGGTTGGGATACGAGCAGTACTTC TRBV7-2 - TRBJ2-7 few
CASSLYGEQYF TGTGCCAGCAGCTTGTATGGCGAGCAGTACTTC TRBV5-6 - TRBJ2-7 many
CASSLSSGTVNEKLFF TGTGCCAGCAGCCTATCGTCCGGGACAGTAAATGAAAAACTGTTTTTT TRBV7-3 TRBD1 TRBJ1-4 few
CAGQRRISTDTQYF TGTGCCGGGCAGCGACGGATTAGCACAGATACGCAGTATTTT TRBV2 - TRBJ2-3 -
CASITGGPNTGELFF TGTGCCAGCATTACTGGCGGGCCTAACACCGGGGAGCTGTTTTTT TRBV12-3/TRBV12-4 - TRBJ2-2 -
CASSVSGTGYGYTF TGTGCCAGCAGCGTGTCCGGGACAGGCTATGGCTACACCTTC TRBV5-4 TRBD1 TRBJ1-2 few
CASSYQGQYNEQFF TGTGCCAGCAGTTACCAAGGGCAGTACAATGAGCAGTTCTTC TRBV6-5 - TRBJ2-1 few
CASSRDAKNIQYF TGTGCCAGCAGCCGGGACGCCAAAAACATTCAGTACTTC TRBV2 - TRBJ2-4 -
CASSQEGRGAENTIYF TGTGCCAGCAGCCAAGAGGGTAGGGGCGCCGAAAACACCATATATTTT TRBV3-2 - TRBJ1-3 many
CASSSEGHEQFF TGTGCCAGCAGCTCCGAGGGGCATGAGCAGTTCTTC TRBV7-6 - TRBJ2-1 -
CASNDQGGHTEAFF TGCGCCAGCAACGATCAGGGAGGGCACACTGAAGCTTTCTTT TRBV5-1 - TRBJ1-1 -
CASSNLQGLQETQYF TGTGCCAGCAGTAACTTACAGGGGCTCCAAGAGACCCAGTACTTC TRBV6-5 TRBD1 TRBJ2-5 few
CASSSRQGTGEQYF TGTGCCAGCAGCTCGAGACAGGGAACGGGCGAGCAGTACTTC TRBV5-4 TRBD1 TRBJ2-7 -
CASSFAEGYTF TGCGCCAGCAGCTTCGCGGAGGGCTACACCTTC TRBV5-1 - TRBJ1-2 once
CATGRQGSETQYF TGTGCCACCGGTCGACAGGGGTCAGAGACCCAGTACTTC TRBV3-1 TRBD1 TRBJ2-5 few
CASSSPGGGWVTGELFF TGCGCCAGCAGCTCCCCAGGGGGCGGATGGGTCACCGGGGAGCTGTTTTTT TRBV5-1 TRBD1 TRBJ2-2 -
CASSPNTGELFF TGTGCCAGCAGCCCGAACACCGGGGAGCTGTTTTTT TRBV7-2 - TRBJ2-2 many
CASSLVLGQGLAKNIQYF TGCGCCAGCAGCTTGGTTTTGGGACAGGGCTTAGCCAAAAACATTCAGTACTTC TRBV5-1 TRBD1 TRBJ2-4 few
CASSPSWNWENIQYF TGCGCCAGCAGCCCCTCGTGGAATTGGGAAAACATTCAGTACTTC TRBV5-1 - TRBJ2-4 -
CSVTGLLNEKLFF TGCAGCGTGACAGGGCTTCTAAATGAAAAACTGTTTTTT TRBV29-1 TRBD1 TRBJ1-4 -
CASSGGRNPSTDTQYF TGTGCCAGCAGCGGGGGTCGTAACCCTAGCACAGATACGCAGTATTTT TRBV5-4 - TRBJ2-3 few
CASSQDWGDNEQFF TGTGCCAGCAGCCAAGATTGGGGGGACAATGAGCAGTTCTTC TRBV14 - TRBJ2-1 -
CSATGTHRGEQFF TGCAGCGCTACCGGGACGCATCGGGGAGAGCAGTTCTTC TRBV29-1 - TRBJ2-1 -
CASSQRDGENIQYF TGTGCCAGCAGCCAACGGGACGGAGAAAACATTCAGTACTTC TRBV3-1 - TRBJ2-4 many
CASSFGRSYRETQYF TGTGCCAGCAGTTTCGGCAGAAGCTATCGAGAGACCCAGTACTTC TRBV28 - TRBJ2-5 -
CASRGRAEAFF TGTGCCAGCAGAGGCCGGGCAGAAGCTTTCTTT TRBV5-6 - TRBJ1-1 -